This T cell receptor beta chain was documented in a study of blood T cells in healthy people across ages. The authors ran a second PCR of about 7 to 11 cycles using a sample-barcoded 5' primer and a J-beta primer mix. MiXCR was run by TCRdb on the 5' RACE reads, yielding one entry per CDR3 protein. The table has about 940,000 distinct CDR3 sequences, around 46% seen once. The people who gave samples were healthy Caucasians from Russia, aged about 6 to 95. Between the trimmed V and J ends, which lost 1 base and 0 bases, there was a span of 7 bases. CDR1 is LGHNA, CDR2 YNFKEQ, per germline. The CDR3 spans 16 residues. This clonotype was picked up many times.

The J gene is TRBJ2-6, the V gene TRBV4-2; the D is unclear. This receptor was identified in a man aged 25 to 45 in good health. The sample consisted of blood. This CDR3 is CASSQGAGSGANVLTF. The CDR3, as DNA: TGTGCCAGCAGCCAAGGAGCAGGCTCTGGGGCCAACGTCCTGACTTTC.